This TCR beta chain was sequenced for a study of T cell changes during pregnancy in multiple sclerosis. Germline V gene sequence: CDR1 GTSNPN, CDR2 SVGIG (reference sequence). Trimming took 2 bases from V and 8 from J, leaving 12 bases between them. The CDR3 consists of 13 residues. This table comes from immunoSEQ multiplex PCR, and its TCRdb copy is limited to in-frame clones, with some not included. Here the sample spans roughly 47,000 clones, 70% to 90% being singletons. The chain recombines TRBV30 with TRBJ2-2, with D uncertain. The sample consisted of CD4+ T cells from peripheral blood mononuclear cells, taken after pregnancy. The receptor was derived from a female donor with multiple sclerosis, enrolled in a pregnancy study. The CDR3 is CAWSNGAAGELFF. The CDR3 DNA sequence: TGTGCCTGGAGTAATGGTGCGGCAGGGGAGCTGTTTTTT.